This note documents a single T cell receptor beta chain sequence. This sample is drawn from a study of beta chain features in type 1 diabetes. Study details: The patient and healthy donor groups were comparable for age, gender and cell yields.

A sort by CD45RO/CCR7/CD25/CD127/CD95/CD27 yielded CD4+ naive, central memory, regulatory and stem cell-like memory cells. The CDR3 consists of 18 residues. The junction had 12 bases not matched to a gene; V was cut back by 8 bases and J by 0 bases. Germline V gene data show CDR1 as ENHRY and CDR2 as SYGVKD. The authors reverse transcribed all of the isolated RNA, so sequencing captured expressed TCRB transcripts. TCRdb keeps only in-frame clones here, not all; method: immunoSEQ multiplex PCR. The sample includes under 400,000 clones, 14% of them seen just once. Sequencing input: central memory CD4+ T cells from blood. This TCR was sampled from a man aged 25 to 45 in good health. The chain carries TRBV10-3 and TRBJ1-6; 8 nucleotides agree with TRBD1. The CDR3: CAISRGQDSSSYNSPLHF. CDR3 coding DNA: TGTGCCATCTCGCGGGGACAGGATTCTAGCTCCTATAATTCACCCCTCCACTTT.